This TCR beta chain was obtained from a study of PD-1 blockade in classical Hodgkin lymphoma. General study points: Complete responders had baseline diversity similar to newly diagnosed patients. Patients who initiated nivolumab within 1 year of ASCT were excluded. The repertoire differences lack a defined cause, possibly disease activity or prior therapy.

As for this clone: Antigen specificity is unknown.

The protocol was immunoSEQ multiplex PCR, while the TCRdb copy is restricted to in-frame clones and leaves out a portion. Of 47,000 or so clones in the sample, around 66% were seen once. The CDR3 extends over 13 amino acids. Trimming removed 6 bases from V and 4 bases from J, with 12 bases in between. Germline values: CDR1 MNHEY, CDR2 SVGAGI. Every patient experienced relapse after autologous stem cell transplantation, and brentuximab vedotin exposure varied. This clonotype was sampled from a human donor with classical Hodgkin lymphoma. The sequencing used peripheral blood mononuclear cells (PBMCs), collected at baseline. This chain joins TRBV6-5 and TRBJ1-2; D unclear. CDR3 loop: CASSPHEFYGYTF. The CDR3, as DNA: TGTGCCAGCAGCCCCCATGAATTCTATGGCTACACCTTC.